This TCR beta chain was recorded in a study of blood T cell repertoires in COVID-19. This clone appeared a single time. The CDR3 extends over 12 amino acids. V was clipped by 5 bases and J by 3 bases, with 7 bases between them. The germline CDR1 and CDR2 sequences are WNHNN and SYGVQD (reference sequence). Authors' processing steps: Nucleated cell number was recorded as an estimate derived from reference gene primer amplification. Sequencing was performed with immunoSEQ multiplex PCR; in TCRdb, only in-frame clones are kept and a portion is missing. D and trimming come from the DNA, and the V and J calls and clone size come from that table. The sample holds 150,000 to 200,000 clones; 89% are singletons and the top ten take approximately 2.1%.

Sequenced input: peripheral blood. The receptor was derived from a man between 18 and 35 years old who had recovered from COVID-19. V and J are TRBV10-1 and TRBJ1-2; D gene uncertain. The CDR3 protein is CASSWRDYGYTF. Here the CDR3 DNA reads TGCGCCAGCAGTTGGAGAGACTATGGCTACACCTTC.